One and the same sample provided the 27 T cell receptor beta chains below, sequenced in a study of T cell clonality in common variable immunodeficiency (dated by TCRdb to between 2014 and 2017). The library was produced with the immunoSEQ multiplex PCR assay. The table was pulled from immuneACCESS by TCRdb, which kept in-frame rearrangements only. Such tables lose some clones; where checked, under half of the loss comes from unresolved V genes, and the rest has no known cause. For this sample, approximately 30,000 clones appear and none is a singleton. The top ten clones comprise around 4.6% of the sample. The sample taken for sequencing was peripheral blood mononuclear cells. These receptors all come from a person aged 18-70 years in good health.

This clone came up many times. The read stops 3 residues short of the end of the CDR3; the missing end is completed from the germline J gene. The chain joins TRBV5-1 to TRBJ2-3; a weak D match, TRBD1 (6 bases). V was trimmed by 4 bases and J by 1 base, leaving 16 bases between them. Looked up from germline, CDR1 is SGHRS and CDR2 is YFSETQ. This CDR3 spans 16 amino acids. The covered CDR3 bases are TGCGCCAGCAGCATTTTACAGGGAAGTGGCACAGATACG. As protein: CASSILQGSGTDT. The entire CDR3 reads CASSILQGSGTDTQYF.

With regard to this clone: Read coverage stops 3 residues before the CDR3 terminus; the germline J gene supplies the remainder. V usage is TRBV19 and J usage is TRBJ1-4; the match to TRBD1 covers 9 bases. CDR1 is LNHDA and CDR2 is SQIVND in the germline V gene (reference sequence). CDR3 length: 14 amino acids. CDR3 residues: CASRGQGSGSPLFF. The sequenced CDR3 bases are TGTGCCAGTAGGGGACAGGGATCAGGCTCACCA.

This clone was detected many times. The read is 3 residues too short to cover the CDR3 end, so that end is filled in from the germline J gene. The chain carries TRBV20-1 and TRBJ2-7; 8 positions match TRBD1. The V gene's germline CDR1 is DFQATT and CDR2 SNEGSKA (reference sequence). The CDR3 contains 13 residues. The J segment lost 5 bases and the V segment lost 6 bases, leaving 9 bases of the junction unmatched. The CDR3 DNA, read in part, is TGCAGTGCCAACAGGGGGACGCGACACGAG. Its translation is CSANRGTRHE. The entire CDR3 reads CSANRGTRHEQYF.

This clone has a count of ten or more. The read stops 3 residues short of the end of the CDR3; the missing end is completed from the germline J gene. The chain is built from TRBV2 and TRBJ1-5; 8 bases are a match to TRBD1. The CDR3 covers 14 residues. V lost 4 bases and J lost 3; bases outside the gene matches: 2. Per germline, CDR1 SNHLY and CDR2 FYNNEI. The covered CDR3 bases are TGTGCCAGCAGTGCAGGGGGCAACAATCAGCCC. Translation gives CASSAGGNNQP. The full CDR3 sequence reads CASSAGGNNQPQHF.

This clone was seen more than once but under ten times. The read stops 3 residues short of the end of the CDR3; the missing end is completed from the germline J gene. V is TRBV2 and J is TRBJ1-3; D not certain. Germline CDR1 and CDR2: SNHLY and FYNNEI. Trimming removed 0 bases at V and 8 bases at J, with 8 bases between. The CDR3 has 13 residues. CDR3 sequence: CASSEAVRDTIYF. The DNA read from the CDR3 is TGTGCCAGCAGTGAAGCGGTGAGGGACACC.

The part of the CDR3 DNA that was read is TGCAGTGCTAGAGGAGGGACAGACTATGGC. Encoded protein: CSARGGTDYG. The CDR3 as a whole reads CSARGGTDYGYTF. V usage is TRBV20-1 and J usage is TRBJ1-2, with TRBD1 matching 7 bases. The read halts 3 residues ahead of the CDR3 end, with the missing end drawn from the germline J gene. V lost 1 base and J lost 3; bases outside the gene matches: 2. This CDR3 contains 13 residues. Germline V gives CDR1 DFQATT, CDR2 SNEGSKA (reference sequence).

Details on this clone: Sequencing ends 3 residues short of the CDR3 end; the germline J gene provides the rest. J is TRBJ1-2 and V is TRBV7-9, with D possibly being TRBD1 (6 bases). The CDR3 has 14 amino acids. The germline gives CDR1 SEHNR, CDR2 FQNEAQ (reference sequence). Trimming cost V 2 bases and J 0 bases, with 7 bases left between them. Partial CDR3 DNA: TGTGCCAGCAGCTTACAGGGGACTAACTATGGC. Translation gives CASSLQGTNYG. The whole CDR3 protein reads CASSLQGTNYGYTF.

This clone was seen at least ten times. Sequencing ends 3 residues short of the CDR3 end; the germline J gene provides the rest. V and J are TRBV7-3 and TRBJ2-7; 7 bases align to TRBD1. The CDR3 runs to 15 residues. The V gene's germline CDR1 is SGHTA and CDR2 FQGTGA. V trimming: 2 bases; J trimming: 2 bases; junction bases outside the gene matches: 6. CDR3: CASSLQGDRAYEQYF. Partial CDR3 DNA: TGTGCCAGCAGCTTACAGGGGGACCGAGCCTACGAG.

This clone has more than one count but fewer than ten. The read stops 3 residues short of the end of the CDR3; the missing end is completed from the germline J gene. V is TRBV5-1 and J is TRBJ2-2; 9 positions agree with TRBD2. Germline loops: CDR1 SGHRS, CDR2 YFSETQ. With 0 bases clipped from V and 1 base from J, the junction kept 10 bases outside the gene matches. The CDR3 spans 19 residues. CDR3 DNA, as far as it was read: TGCGCCAGCAGCTTGGGGGGGGTGATTAGCGGGGGGAACACCGGGGAG. Its protein product is CASSLGGVISGGNTGE. The full CDR3 reads CASSLGGVISGGNTGELFF. Using reference TRBV5-1 and TRBJ2-2 for the parts outside the CDR3, the full variable domain is KAGVTQTPRYLIKTRGQQVTLSCSPISGHRSVSWYQQTPGQGLQFLFEYFSETQRNKGNFPGRFSGRQFSNSRSEMNVSTLELGDSALYLCASSLGGVISGGNTGELFFGEGSRLTVL.

This clone was observed many times. The read halts 3 residues ahead of the CDR3 end, with the missing end drawn from the germline J gene. This rearrangement joins TRBV14 to TRBJ1-1, with D possibly matching TRBD1 (6 bases). Germline CDR1 is SGHDN and CDR2 is FVKESK. The CDR3 spans 14 residues. V lost 5 bases and J 6 bases, leaving 16 bases between the germline ends. CDR3 DNA (partial): TGTGCCAGCAGCGAGGGACAAATTGTCGCTGAA. Residues: CASSEGQIVAE. In full, the CDR3 is CASSEGQIVAEAFF.

This clone was counted a few times. Read data end 3 residues before the CDR3 end; the end is taken from the germline J gene. J is TRBJ2-1 and V is TRBV19; possible D gene TRBD2, 6 bases. The CDR3 is made up of 14 amino acids. The V end was cut by 6 bases, the J end by 7 bases, with 16 bases between. Germline CDR1 LNHDA, CDR2 SQIVND (reference sequence). Incomplete CDR3 DNA: TGTGCCAGTAGCCCAGCCCATCTAGCGAATGAG. Its translation is CASSPAHLANE. The CDR3 reads in full as CASSPAHLANEQFF.

This clone was observed at least ten times. The read falls 3 residues short of the CDR3 end, and the missing part is taken from the germline J gene. The J gene is TRBJ2-2, the V gene TRBV19; 7 bases fit TRBD1. The CDR3 runs to 15 residues. Unmatched junction bases numbered 6, after V lost 8 bases and J lost 0 bases. CDR1 is LNHDA and CDR2 is SQIVND in the germline V gene (reference sequence). The covered CDR3 bases are TGTGCCAGTGGGACAGTACTTGCGAACACCGGGGAG. Protein product: CASGTVLANTGE. The CDR3, in full, reads CASGTVLANTGELFF.

There are many counts of this clone. The read ends 3 residues shy of where the CDR3 ends; the end is completed using the germline J gene. The chain couples TRBV20-1 to TRBJ2-3; no firm D call. The V and J ends lost 2 bases and 2 bases respectively, with 5 bases between them. The CDR3 length is 12 residues. CDR1 and CDR2 (germline): DFQATT, SNEGSKA (reference sequence). The DNA read from the CDR3 is TGCAGTGCTAGAACCTACACAGATACG. It translates to CSARTYTDT. The CDR3 as a whole reads CSARTYTDTQYF.

This clone was counted a few times. The read terminates 3 residues before the CDR3 end, so the remaining end is supplied by the germline J gene. The chain combines TRBV5-1 with TRBJ2-7; 7 bases match TRBD2. This CDR3 has 14 residues. The V segment lost 4 bases and the J segment 2 bases; nucleotides outside the gene matches: 6. Looked up from germline, CDR1 is SGHRS and CDR2 is YFSETQ. The part of the CDR3 DNA that was read is TGCGCCAGCAGCCCCGGGGGGATCGCCTACGAG. Translation gives CASSPGGIAYE. The CDR3 in its entirety is CASSPGGIAYEQYF.

This clone showed up many times. The read ends 3 residues shy of where the CDR3 ends; the end is completed using the germline J gene. The rearrangement links TRBV5-1 to TRBJ1-4, with TRBD1 matching 10 bases. Germline CDR1 SGHRS, CDR2 YFSETQ. This CDR3 has 17 amino acids. V lost 4 bases, J lost 8 bases, and 14 bases stayed unmatched. This CDR3 is CASSRNGPGTGDEKLFF. The sequenced CDR3 bases are TGCGCCAGCAGCCGCAATGGACCCGGGACAGGGGACGAAAAA.

This clone has a count of ten or more. The read finishes 3 residues shy of the CDR3 end, and the germline J gene is used to complete it. V usage is TRBV30 and J usage is TRBJ2-1; 7 nucleotides line up with TRBD1. The V and J ends lost 3 bases and 5 bases, in that order; junction bases with no gene match: 7. Germline V CDR1 and CDR2: GTSNPN, SVGIG (reference sequence). This CDR3 region has 14 residues. The covered CDR3 bases are TGTGCCTGGAGCTGGGGGCAGGGGGACAATGAG. Amino acids: CAWSWGQGDNE. The full CDR3 reads CAWSWGQGDNEQFF.

This clone was picked up many times. Sequencing ends 3 residues short of the CDR3 end; the germline J gene provides the rest. This chain connects TRBV20-1 to TRBJ2-7; 8 bases are shared with TRBD1. With V trimmed by 6 bases and J by 6 bases, 7 bases remained unmatched. There are 12 residues in the CDR3. Germline V gene data show CDR1 as DFQATT and CDR2 as SNEGSKA (reference sequence). The CDR3 is CSAEDREGEQYF. The sequenced CDR3 bases are TGCAGTGCGGAGGACAGGGAAGGCGAG.

This clone was detected ten times or more. CDR3 sequence: CASSRSLNEAYEQYF. The DNA read from the CDR3 is TGTGCCAGCTCACGTTCACTAAACGAGGCTTACGAG. V is TRBV18 and J is TRBJ2-7; D not resolved. The read terminates 3 residues ahead of where the CDR3 ends, so the germline J gene completes it. This CDR3 spans 15 amino acids. From germline, CDR1 is KGHSH and CDR2 LQKENI. Trimming shortened V by 4 bases and J by 4 bases, and 17 bases separated the two germline ends.

This clone has a handful of counts. The read terminates 3 residues ahead of where the CDR3 ends, so the germline J gene completes it. This chain connects TRBV18 to TRBJ1-2, with D possibly being TRBD1 (5 bases). CDR1 and CDR2 from the germline V gene are KGHSH and LQKENI. This CDR3 contains 18 residues. The ends were cut back, 3 bases at V and 4 bases at J, with 24 bases in the middle. CDR3 bases read: TGTGCCAGCTCACCGCTCCGCCCTGGGCAGGGCGATGGCTATGGC. Protein product: CASSPLRPGQGDGYG. The CDR3, in full, reads CASSPLRPGQGDGYGYTF. Full variable domain (missing parts from reference TRBV18 and TRBJ1-2): NAGVMQNPRHLVRRRGQEARLRCSPMKGHSHVYWYRQLPEEGLKFMVYLQKENIIDESGMPKERFSAEFPKEGPSILRIQQVVRGDSAAYFCASSPLRPGQGDGYGYTFGSGTRLTVV.

This clone was detected many times. Read data end 3 residues before the CDR3 end; the end is taken from the germline J gene. The V call is TRBV6-4, the J call TRBJ2-3; tentative D call: TRBD2 (6 bases). CDR1 and CDR2 (germline): MRHNA, SNTAGT. The CDR3 covers 14 residues. With 5 bases removed from V and 6 bases from J, the gap between germline ends came to 15 bases. CDR3 amino acids: CASSPEAGLDTQYF. CDR3 DNA, as far as it was read: TGTGCCAGCAGTCCCGAGGCGGGATTGGATACG.

This clone was counted between two and nine times. The junction shows a germline mismatch at one end, possibly a read error. The CDR3 extends 3 residues past the end of the read, so its final part is completed from the germline J gene. Other DNA sequences in the sample encode the same CDR3. The rearrangement uses TRBV19 and TRBJ1-1; TRBD1 matches 8 bases. Germline lookup yields CDR1 LNHDA and CDR2 SQIVND (reference sequence). The CDR3 totals 15 residues. Incomplete CDR3 DNA: TGTGCCAGCAGTATAGTAGGGACAGGGAACACTGAA. It yields the protein CASSIVGTGNTE. The entire CDR3 protein reads CASSIVGTGNTEAFF.

This clone was recorded at least ten times. Read data end 3 residues before the CDR3 end; the end is taken from the germline J gene. The V and J genes are TRBV30 and TRBJ1-1, with 8 bases fitting TRBD1. Trimming cost V 3 bases and J 0 bases; bases outside gene matches: 3. From germline, CDR1 is GTSNPN and CDR2 SVGIG (reference sequence). The CDR3 is 14 amino acids. CDR3 residues: CAWRGQGMNTEAFF. The sequenced CDR3 bases are TGTGCCTGGAGAGGACAGGGCATGAACACTGAA.

This clone appeared many times. The CDR3 goes on 3 residues after the read ends, and that part is filled in from the germline J gene. This chain uses TRBV7-2 with TRBJ2-1, with 9 positions matching TRBD2. The junction had 2 bases not matched to a gene; V was cut back by 0 bases and J by 5 bases. This CDR3 is built from 15 residues. Germline CDR1 is SGHTA and CDR2 is FQGNSA. The CDR3 DNA, read in part, is TGTGCCAGCAGCTTAGCGACTAGCGGTCACAATGAG. Amino acid sequence: CASSLATSGHNE. The full CDR3 sequence reads CASSLATSGHNEQFF.

Ten or more counts support this clone. The read terminates 3 residues ahead of where the CDR3 ends, so the germline J gene completes it. The chain carries TRBV5-1 and TRBJ1-2; D ambiguous. The CDR3 covers 12 residues. Germline V gives CDR1 SGHRS, CDR2 YFSETQ. Deletions cut 0 bases from V and 6 bases from J, with 6 bases between. The CDR3 bases that were read are TGCGCCAGCAGCTTGGGACGGGATGGC. Its translation: CASSLGRDG. The whole CDR3 protein is CASSLGRDGYTF. The full variable domain, completed using reference TRBV5-1 and TRBJ1-2, is KAGVTQTPRYLIKTRGQQVTLSCSPISGHRSVSWYQQTPGQGLQFLFEYFSETQRNKGNFPGRFSGRQFSNSRSEMNVSTLELGDSALYLCASSLGRDGYTFGSGTRLTVV.

This clone was seen more than once but under ten times. The CDR3 goes on 3 residues after the read ends, and that part is filled in from the germline J gene. The chain joins TRBV20-1 to TRBJ1-1; maybe TRBD1 (5 bases). Germline assignment: CDR1 DFQATT and CDR2 SNEGSKA (reference sequence). This CDR3 region has 14 residues. Trimming stripped 2 bases from V and 4 bases from J, with 14 bases between. The sequenced CDR3 bases are TGCAGTGCTAGACTAGGCGCGCAGGGCACTGAA. Translation: CSARLGAQGTE. The CDR3, in full, reads CSARLGAQGTEAFF.

This clone has more than one count but fewer than ten. The CDR3 protein is CASSLGGGRMNDYTF. The part of the CDR3 DNA that was read is TGTGCCAGCAGCTTAGGTGGGGGGAGGATGAACGAC. The chain carries TRBV7-9 and TRBJ1-2, with D possibly being TRBD1 (5 bases). The read stops 3 residues short of the end of the CDR3; the missing end is completed from the germline J gene. From germline, CDR1 is SEHNR and CDR2 FQNEAQ (reference sequence). The CDR3 consists of 15 residues.

The table lists this clone with many counts. The sequenced fragment ends 3 residues before the CDR3 boundary, so the rest is inferred from the germline J gene. The rearrangement links TRBV11-3 to TRBJ2-2; TRBD2 agrees at 9 bases. The V gene end was trimmed by 5 bases and the J gene end by 7 bases; junction bases not matched to a gene: 8. Germline loops: CDR1 SGHNT, CDR2 YENEEA. The CDR3 runs to 15 residues. The CDR3 loop reads CASSLRGLASGELFF. The covered CDR3 bases are TGTGCCAGCAGCCTACGGGGACTAGCTAGCGGGGAG.